This note documents a single T cell receptor beta chain sequence. The target antigen is unknown. The data were taken from a study of CD8+ T cells in alopecia areata. Study summary: Tofacitinib administration persisted for 6 to 18 months, succeeded by 6 months off drug. Study observations and caveats: TCR sharing across patients was less clear than in mice, possibly HLA-related. During tofacitinib treatment, many expanded lesional clones remained in scalp and blood.

As to treatment: oral pan-JAK inhibitor, 5-10 mg twice daily. The CDR3 has 15 amino acids. From germline, CDR1 is MGHRA and CDR2 YSYEKL. The V gene lost 0 bases and the J gene lost 5 bases, with 13 bases spanning the gap. TCR sequencing used cDNA made by reverse transcription of extracted RNA. The protocol was immunoSEQ multiplex PCR, while the TCRdb copy is restricted to in-frame clones and leaves out a portion. This sample has 200,000 to 250,000 clones, with 50% to 70% found just once. The source is a human donor with alopecia areata. The J gene is TRBJ1-2, the V gene TRBV4-1, with D perhaps matching TRBD1 (5 bases). This specimen was CD4+ T cells sorted from blood, taken at week 4, from a patient treated with tofacitinib. Here the CDR3 DNA reads TGCGCCAGCAGCCAAGATCAAGGGACGGTTTATGGCTACACCTTC. Translation gives CASSQDQGTVYGYTF.